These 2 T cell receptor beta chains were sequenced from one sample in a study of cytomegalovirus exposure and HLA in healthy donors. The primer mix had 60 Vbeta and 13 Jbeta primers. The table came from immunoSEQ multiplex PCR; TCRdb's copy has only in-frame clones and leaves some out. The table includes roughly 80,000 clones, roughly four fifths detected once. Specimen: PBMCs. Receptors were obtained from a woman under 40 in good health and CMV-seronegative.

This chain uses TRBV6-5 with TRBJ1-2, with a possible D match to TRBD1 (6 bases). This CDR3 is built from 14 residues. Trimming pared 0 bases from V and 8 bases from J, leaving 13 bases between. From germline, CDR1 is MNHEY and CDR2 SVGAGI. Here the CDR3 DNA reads TGTGCCAGCAGTTACTCGAACAAGCAGGGGGGCTACACCTTC. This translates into CASSYSNKQGGYTF.

CDR3 bases: TGTGCCAGCAGTTCCAGGACAGATTGGGATGAGCAGTTCTTC. Protein: CASSSRTDWDEQFF. The chain joins TRBV28 to TRBJ2-1, with TRBD1 as a possible D gene (6 bases). The length of the CDR3 is 14 residues. Germline-derived CDR1 and CDR2 are MDHEN and SYDVKM. V was cut by 4 bases and J by 8 bases, with 15 bases left in between.